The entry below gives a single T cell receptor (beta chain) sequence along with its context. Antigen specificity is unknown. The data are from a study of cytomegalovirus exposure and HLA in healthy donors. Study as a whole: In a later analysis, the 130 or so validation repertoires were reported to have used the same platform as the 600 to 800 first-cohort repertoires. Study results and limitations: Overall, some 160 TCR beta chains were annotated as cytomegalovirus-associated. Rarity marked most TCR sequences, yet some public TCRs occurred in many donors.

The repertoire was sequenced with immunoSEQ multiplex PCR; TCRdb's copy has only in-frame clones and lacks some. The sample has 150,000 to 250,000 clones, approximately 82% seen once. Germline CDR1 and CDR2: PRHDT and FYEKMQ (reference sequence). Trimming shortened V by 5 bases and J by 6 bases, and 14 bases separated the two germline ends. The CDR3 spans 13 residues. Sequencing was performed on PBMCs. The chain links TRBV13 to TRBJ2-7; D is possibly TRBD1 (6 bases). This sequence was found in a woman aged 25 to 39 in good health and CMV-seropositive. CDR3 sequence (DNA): TGTGCCAGCAGCCAGGGGCGCGCGGGCGAGCAGTACTTC. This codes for CASSQGRAGEQYF.